This is a list of T cell receptor beta chains from one sample in a study of OX40 agonist ivuxolimab in advanced cancers. Only in-frame clones appear in the TCRdb table, and some are missing; sequencing was by immunoSEQ multiplex PCR. The sample consists of some 58,000 clones, roughly 85% of them appearing once. Sequencing was performed on CD4+ or CD8+ T cells sorted from blood, taken in a trial of the OX40 agonist ivuxolimab. The receptors come from an adult with an advanced solid tumor such as melanoma, head and neck, liver or kidney cancer. The CDR3 runs from the conserved cysteine through the conserved F or W. The order of the fields is J gene, clone size, V gene, D gene, CDR3 DNA, CDR3 protein. D genes are given only for firm matches. A clone size is listed for some rows: how often the clone was seen (once, few, many), or a class if it is expanded.

>TRBJ2-3|once|TRBV5-6|-
TGTGCCAGCAGTTCCGGGACCCTTCTACTTACGCAGTATTTT
CASSSGTLLLTQYF
>TRBJ2-2|-|TRBV5-8|-
TGTGCCAGCAGCCCAGTAGACACCGGGGAGCTGTTTTTT
CASSPVDTGELFF
>TRBJ1-1|-|TRBV10-3|-
TGTGCCACCGTCCAGGATATGAACACTGAAGCTTTCTTT
CATVQDMNTEAFF
>TRBJ1-1|-|TRBV11-2|TRBD1
TGTGCCAGCAGCTCCGACAGGGACACTGAAGCTTTCTTT
CASSSDRDTEAFF
>TRBJ2-3|-|TRBV7-9|TRBD2
TGTGCCAGCAGCTTAGTGGGAGGGGCGAGCACAGATACGCAGTATTTT
CASSLVGGASTDTQYF
>TRBJ2-5|-|TRBV25-1|-
TGTGCCAGCAGTGAATACTGGGGGATCCAAGAGACCCAGTACTTC
CASSEYWGIQETQYF
>TRBJ2-7|-|TRBV21-1|-
TGTGCCAGCAGCAACCCTCGGGAAGACCTCTACGAGCAGTACTTC
CASSNPREDLYEQYF
>TRBJ1-1|-|TRBV5-4|-
TGTGCCAGCAGCCTTCGGACGGATACTGAAGCTTTCTTT
CASSLRTDTEAFF
>TRBJ2-4|-|TRBV11-2|-
TGTGCCAGCAGCTTAGACACAGGGAGGGGAAACATTCAGTACTTC
CASSLDTGRGNIQYF
>TRBJ2-3|-|TRBV30|TRBD2
TGTGCCTGGAGTGTATCCAGCGGGAGGGCAGATACGCAGTATTTT
CAWSVSSGRADTQYF
>TRBJ2-7|-|TRBV2|TRBD1
TGTGCCAGCAGTTCGCAGGGGGTTACCTACGAGCAGTACTTC
CASSSQGVTYEQYF
>TRBJ2-7|-|TRBV6-5|-
TGTGCCAGCAACCTCAGGGGTGGATCCGAGCAGTACTTC
CASNLRGGSEQYF
>TRBJ2-7|once|TRBV6-5|TRBD1
TGTGCCAGCAGTAGACAGGGATACGAGCAGTACTTC
CASSRQGYEQYF
>TRBJ2-1|-|TRBV11-3|-
TGTGCCAGCAGCTTTCTTTCGAGCAATGAGCAGTTCTTC
CASSFLSSNEQFF
>TRBJ2-5|-|TRBV19|TRBD2
TGTGCCAGTAGTATGGGACTAGCGTCGGGGGAGACCCAGTACTTC
CASSMGLASGETQYF
>TRBJ2-7|-|TRBV4-1|TRBD1
TGCGCCAGCAGCCCAGACAGTCAGGGACAGATTACCTACGAGCAGTACTTC
CASSPDSQGQITYEQYF
>TRBJ2-3|-|TRBV2|-
TGTGCCAGCAGCCGGGACCTCTCAGATACGCAGTATTTT
CASSRDLSDTQYF
>TRBJ1-2|-|TRBV29-1|-
TGCAGCGTTGACGTTGGCAGGGCCGCCTATGGCTACACCTTC
CSVDVGRAAYGYTF
>TRBJ1-1|few|TRBV4-1|TRBD1
TGCGCCAGCAGCCAAGGGACAGGGGGAGCTTTCTTT
CASSQGTGGAFF
>TRBJ1-2|-|TRBV4-1|-
TGCGCCAGCAGCCTAGAGGTGAGATCCTATGGCTACACCTTC
CASSLEVRSYGYTF
>TRBJ1-2|-|TRBV6-1|-
TGTGCCAGCAGTGATCGGACGTCAGGCGGCTACACCTTC
CASSDRTSGGYTF
>TRBJ1-5|-|TRBV19|-
TGTGCCAGTTCTGAAGGCAGATCGAGGCATTTT
CASSEGRSRHF
>TRBJ2-3|-|TRBV4-2|TRBD1
TGTGCCAGCAGCCCCTCCCGGGACAGTGTGGATACGCAGTATTTT
CASSPSRDSVDTQYF
>TRBJ1-5|-|TRBV18|-
TGTGCCAGCTCACCAAATCGAAACGGCGGGCCCCAGCATTTT
CASSPNRNGGPQHF
>TRBJ1-5|-|TRBV2|-
TGTGCCAGCAGTGACAGGGGACTGAACAATCAGCCCCAGCATTTT
CASSDRGLNNQPQHF
>TRBJ2-7|-|TRBV2|TRBD1
TGTGCCAGCAGTGAAGCGGGGCAGGGGGACTCCTACGAGCAGTACTTC
CASSEAGQGDSYEQYF
>TRBJ1-1|-|TRBV6-5|-
TGTGCCAGCAGCCCCTTAAGGGGGAACACTGAAGCTTTCTTT
CASSPLRGNTEAFF
>TRBJ2-7|-|TRBV7-2|-
TGTGCCAGCAGCGGGGCGGACGGTATCTACGAGCAGTACTTC
CASSGADGIYEQYF
>TRBJ2-1|-|TRBV11-3|-
TGTGCCAGCAGCTTGCGGAGTACCCACAATGAGCAGTTCTTC
CASSLRSTHNEQFF
>TRBJ2-7|-|TRBV5-5|-
TGTGCCAGCAGCCGCGGGATGACCTACGAGCAGTACTTC
CASSRGMTYEQYF
>TRBJ2-7|-|TRBV5-1|TRBD2
TGCGCCAGCAGCCCGCCCGGGAGGAGTTACGAGCAGTACTTC
CASSPPGRSYEQYF
>TRBJ2-1|-|TRBV6-5|-
TGTGCCAGCAGTCGCGCCCAGGGGGGTGAGCAGTTCTTC
CASSRAQGGEQFF
>TRBJ2-7|-|TRBV5-1|TRBD1
TGCGCCAGCAGCTTGGTGGTAGGGGGCTCCGAGCAGTACTTC
CASSLVVGGSEQYF
>TRBJ2-7|-|TRBV9|TRBD1
TGTGCCAGCAGCGTAGGGACAGGTGCGTACGAGCAGTACTTC
CASSVGTGAYEQYF
>TRBJ1-4|-|TRBV7-8|-
TGTGCCAGCAGCTCTCGCGGGGCCCTCCCAGAAAAACTGTTTTTT
CASSSRGALPEKLFF
>TRBJ1-3|-|TRBV15|-
TGTGCCACCAGCAGAGCGGGCTTTGGAAACACCATATATTTT
CATSRAGFGNTIYF
>TRBJ2-7|-|TRBV7-6|TRBD1
TGTGCCAGCAGCCGATATGACAGGGGGCTCGAGCAGTACTTC
CASSRYDRGLEQYF
>TRBJ1-5|-|TRBV7-9|TRBD1
TGTGCCAGCAGCTTAGCAGAGGGGGCCAATCAGCCCCAGCATTTT
CASSLAEGANQPQHF
>TRBJ1-3|-|TRBV6-6|-
TGTGCCAGCAGCATTAATCAGGGGAAGACCATATATTTT
CASSINQGKTIYF
>TRBJ2-5|-|TRBV9|TRBD2
TGTGCCAGCAGCGTAGACGCGGGAGGGGAGAAGACCCAGTACTTC
CASSVDAGGEKTQYF
>TRBJ2-1|-|TRBV19|-
TGTGCCAGTAGTATAGGTCTGAGGGGCAATGAGCAGTTCTTC
CASSIGLRGNEQFF
>TRBJ1-2|-|TRBV5-5|-
TGTGCCAGCAGCTTGGGTAGTGGGTATGGCTACACCTTC
CASSLGSGYGYTF
>TRBJ2-2|-|TRBV2|-
TGTGCCAGCAGAGGTGTCGCGAACACCGGGGAGCTGTTTTTT
CASRGVANTGELFF
>TRBJ2-3|-|TRBV6-5|-
TGTGCCAGCAGGGGGCGGACAGATACGCAGTATTTT
CASRGRTDTQYF
>TRBJ2-7|-|TRBV5-1|TRBD2
TGCGCCAGCAGCTTGGGAGACGGGAGGGCCTCCGAGCAGTACTTC
CASSLGDGRASEQYF
>TRBJ2-1|few|TRBV5-1|TRBD2
TGCGCCAGCAGCTTGAGGGAGGGCGGGATGGTCGAGCAGTTCTTC
CASSLREGGMVEQFF
>TRBJ2-3|few|TRBV23-1|TRBD2
TGCGCCAGCAGTCAACCTAGCGGGCTGGGCACAGATACGCAGTATTTT
CASSQPSGLGTDTQYF
>TRBJ2-3|-|TRBV5-8|TRBD2
TGTGCCAGCAGAGGTCGGCTAGCGGGAGTTGTAGATACGCAGTATTTT
CASRGRLAGVVDTQYF